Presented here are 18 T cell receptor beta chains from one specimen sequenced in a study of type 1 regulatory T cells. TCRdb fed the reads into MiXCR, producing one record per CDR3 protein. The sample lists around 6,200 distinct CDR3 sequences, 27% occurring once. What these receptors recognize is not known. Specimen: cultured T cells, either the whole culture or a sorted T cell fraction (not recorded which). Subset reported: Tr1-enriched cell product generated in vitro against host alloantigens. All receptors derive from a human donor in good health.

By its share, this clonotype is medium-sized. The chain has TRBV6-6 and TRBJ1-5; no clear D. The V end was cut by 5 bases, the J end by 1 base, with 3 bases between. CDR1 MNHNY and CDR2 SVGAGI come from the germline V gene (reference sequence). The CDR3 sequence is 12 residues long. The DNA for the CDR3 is TGTGCCAGCAGTGGAAGCAATCAGCCCCAGCATTTT. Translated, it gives CASSGSNQPQHF.

The CDR3 spells CASSSRLHDDTEAFF. DNA for the CDR3: TGCGCCAGCAGCTCGCGTCTCCATGACGACACTGAAGCTTTCTTT. This chain links TRBV5-1 with TRBJ1-1; D gene uncertain. The CDR3 has 15 amino acids. Germline V CDR1 and CDR2: SGHRS, YFSETQ. V shed 3 bases and J shed 3 bases, with 15 bases lying between them.

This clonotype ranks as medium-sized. The CDR3 sequence: CASSEIPETQYF. CDR3 coding DNA: TGTGCCAGCAGTGAAATCCCGGAGACCCAGTACTTC. V is TRBV6-1 and J is TRBJ2-5, with unresolved D. The CDR3 runs to 12 residues. Per the germline V gene, CDR1 is MNHNS and CDR2 is SASEGT. V dropped 2 bases and J dropped 5 bases, with 6 bases sitting between them.

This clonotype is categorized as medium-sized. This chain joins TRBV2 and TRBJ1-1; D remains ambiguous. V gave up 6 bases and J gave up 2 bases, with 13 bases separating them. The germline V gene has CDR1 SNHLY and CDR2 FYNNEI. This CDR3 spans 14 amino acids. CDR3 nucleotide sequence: TGTGCCAGCAGGGCGGATCCACGTAACACTGAAGCTTTCTTT. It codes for CASRADPRNTEAFF.

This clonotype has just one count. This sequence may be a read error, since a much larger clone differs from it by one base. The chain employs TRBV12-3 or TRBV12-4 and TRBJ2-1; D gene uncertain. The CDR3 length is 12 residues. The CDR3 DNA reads TGTGCCAGCAGATGGCTAGTAGTTGAGCGGTTCTTC. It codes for CASRWLVVERFF.

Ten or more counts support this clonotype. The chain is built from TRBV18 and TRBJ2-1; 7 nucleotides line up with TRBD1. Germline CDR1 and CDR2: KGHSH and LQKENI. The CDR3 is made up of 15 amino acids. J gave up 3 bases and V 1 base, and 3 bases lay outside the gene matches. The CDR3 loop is CASSPLRGNYNEQFF. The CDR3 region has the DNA TGTGCCAGCTCACCACTCAGGGGGAACTACAATGAGCAGTTCTTC.

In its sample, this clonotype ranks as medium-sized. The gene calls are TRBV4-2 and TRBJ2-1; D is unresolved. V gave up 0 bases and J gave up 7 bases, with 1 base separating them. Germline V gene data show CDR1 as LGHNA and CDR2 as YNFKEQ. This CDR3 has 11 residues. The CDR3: CASSQDNEQFF. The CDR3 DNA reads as TGTGCCAGCAGCCAAGATAATGAGCAGTTCTTC.

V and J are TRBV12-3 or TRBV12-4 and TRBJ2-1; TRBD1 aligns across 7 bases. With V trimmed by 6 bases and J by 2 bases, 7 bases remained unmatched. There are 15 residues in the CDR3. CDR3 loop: CASRTPGGTYNEQFF. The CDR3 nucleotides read TGTGCCAGCAGGACCCCAGGGGGTACCTACAATGAGCAGTTCTTC.

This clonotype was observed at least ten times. CDR3 bases: TGTGCCAGCAGCTTAGATCCGGCGGGGGGCTCCTACAATGAGCAGTTCTTC. Residues: CASSLDPAGGSYNEQFF. V gene TRBV11-2 combines with J gene TRBJ2-1; 8 nucleotides align to TRBD2. After removal of 0 bases from V and 0 bases from J, the junction contained 4 bases not matched to a gene. The germline CDR1 and CDR2 sequences are SGHAT and FQNNGV. CDR3 length equals 17 residues.

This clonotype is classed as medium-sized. CDR3 DNA: TGCAGTGCTAGATGGGCGGGGGGCTACAATGAGCAGTTCTTC. As protein: CSARWAGGYNEQFF. V gene TRBV20-1 combines with J gene TRBJ2-1; 8 nucleotides match TRBD2. The CDR3 runs 14 residues. With V trimmed by 2 bases and J by 3 bases, 3 bases remained unmatched. CDR1 and CDR2 from the germline V gene are DFQATT and SNEGSKA (reference sequence).

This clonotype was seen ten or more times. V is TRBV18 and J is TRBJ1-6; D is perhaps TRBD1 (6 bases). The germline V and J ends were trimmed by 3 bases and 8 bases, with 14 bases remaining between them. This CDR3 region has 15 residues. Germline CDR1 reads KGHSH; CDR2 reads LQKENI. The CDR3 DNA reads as TGTGCCAGCTCACCGATACAGGGTCCCGATTCACCCCTCCACTTT. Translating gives CASSPIQGPDSPLHF.

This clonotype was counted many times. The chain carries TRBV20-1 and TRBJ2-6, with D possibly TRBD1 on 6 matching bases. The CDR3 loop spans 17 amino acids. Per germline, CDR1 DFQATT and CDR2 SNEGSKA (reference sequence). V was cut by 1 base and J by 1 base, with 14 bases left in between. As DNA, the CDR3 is TGCAGTGCTAGAGGTCGGGACACTTGGTCTGGGGCCAACGTCCTGACTTTC. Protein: CSARGRDTWSGANVLTF.

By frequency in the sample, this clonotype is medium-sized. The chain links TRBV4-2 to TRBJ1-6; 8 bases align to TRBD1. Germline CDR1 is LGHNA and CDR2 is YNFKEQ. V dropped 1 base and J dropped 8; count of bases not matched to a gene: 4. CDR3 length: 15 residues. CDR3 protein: CASSQGQGWDSPLHF. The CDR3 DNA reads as TGTGCCAGCAGCCAAGGACAGGGGTGGGATTCACCCCTCCACTTT.

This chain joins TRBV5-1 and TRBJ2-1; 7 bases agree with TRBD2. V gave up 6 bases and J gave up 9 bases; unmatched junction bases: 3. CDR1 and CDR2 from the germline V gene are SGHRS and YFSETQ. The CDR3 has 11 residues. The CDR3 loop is CASKGEGEQFF. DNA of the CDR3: TGCGCCAGCAAAGGGGAGGGTGAGCAGTTCTTC.

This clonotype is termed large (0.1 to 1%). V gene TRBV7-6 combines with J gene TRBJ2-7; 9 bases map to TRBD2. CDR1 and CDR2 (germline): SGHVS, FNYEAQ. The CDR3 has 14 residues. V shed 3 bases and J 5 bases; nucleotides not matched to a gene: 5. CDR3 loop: CASSFHSGRNEQYF. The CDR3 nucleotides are TGTGCCAGCAGCTTCCATAGCGGGAGAAACGAGCAGTACTTC.

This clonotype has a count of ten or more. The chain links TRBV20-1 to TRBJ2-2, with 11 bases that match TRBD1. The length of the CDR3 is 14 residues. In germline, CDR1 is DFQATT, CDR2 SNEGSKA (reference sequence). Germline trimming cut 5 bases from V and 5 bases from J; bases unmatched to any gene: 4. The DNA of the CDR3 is TGCAGTGCTTGGGGACAGGGGGGAACCGGGGAGCTGTTTTTT. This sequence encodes CSAWGQGGTGELFF.

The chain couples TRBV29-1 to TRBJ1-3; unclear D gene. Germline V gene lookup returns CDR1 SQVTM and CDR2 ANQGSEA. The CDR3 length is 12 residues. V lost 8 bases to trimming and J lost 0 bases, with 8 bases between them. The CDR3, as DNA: TGCAGCATCTACAGCTCTGGAAACACCATATATTTT. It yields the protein CSIYSSGNTIYF.

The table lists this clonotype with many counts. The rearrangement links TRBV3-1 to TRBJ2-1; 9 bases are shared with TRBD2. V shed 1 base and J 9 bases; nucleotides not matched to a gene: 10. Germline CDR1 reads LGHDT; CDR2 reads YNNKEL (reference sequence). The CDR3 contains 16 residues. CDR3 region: CASSQGGTSSFPEQFF. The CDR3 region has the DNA TGTGCCAGCAGCCAAGGGGGGACTAGCTCATTTCCTGAGCAGTTCTTC.